This T cell receptor (beta chain) was obtained from a study of OX40 agonist ivuxolimab in advanced cancers. The V gene's germline CDR1 is LGHNA and CDR2 YSLEER. V gave up 0 bases and J gave up 2 bases, with 14 bases separating them. The CDR3 has 16 amino acids. Profiled with immunoSEQ multiplex PCR; TCRdb holds only in-frame clones, not every one. In the table there are 55,000 to 85,000 clones, about 90% of which are singletons. The chain is built from TRBV4-3 and TRBJ2-7, with D maybe TRBD1 (5 bases). The TCR was taken from an adult with an advanced solid tumor such as melanoma, head and neck, liver or kidney cancer. The specimen was CD4+ or CD8+ T cells sorted from blood, collected in a trial of the OX40 agonist ivuxolimab. The CDR3 DNA reads as TGCGCCAGCAGCCAAGATCTGACAGAAGTGGCCTACGAGCAGTACTTC. This sequence encodes CASSQDLTEVAYEQYF.